What follows describes a single T cell receptor beta chain. There are 18 residues in the CDR3. After removal of 6 bases from V and 1 base from J, the junction contained 10 bases not matched to a gene. The V gene's germline CDR1 is LGHDT and CDR2 YNNKEL (reference sequence). Repertoires were generated with immunoSEQ multiplex PCR, while TCRdb's copy carries only in-frame clones and drops some. The data contain 650,000 to 800,000 clones, about 90% of them singletons. This sample stems from a study of blood T cell repertoires in COVID-19. For the study at large: Sources were T cells, B-cell-depleted T cells, or PBMCs; the material itself was cDNA or gDNA.

This TCR derives from a woman aged 18-29 years with acute or convalescent COVID-19. The chain combines TRBV3-1 (or the pseudogene TRBV3-2) with TRBJ1-3; TRBD1 aligns across 12 bases. Input material: peripheral blood. The CDR3 loop is CASSPGTGGLWSGNTIYF. DNA of the CDR3: TGTGCCAGCAGTCCCGGGACAGGGGGCCTCTGGTCTGGAAACACCATATATTTT.